This T cell receptor beta chain stems from a study of Graves' ophthalmopathy and Graves' hyperthyroidism (dated by TCRdb to 2017 to 2018). Notes on the research overall: Peripheral blood was collected before any treatment was given, at the time of initial diagnosis. To tell Graves' ophthalmopathy apart from Graves' hyperthyroidism, and to predict which patients would progress to ophthalmopathy, the study relied on TCR beta repertoire signatures. To explore V-J signatures distinguishing ophthalmopathy from hyperthyroidism, a discovery set of under 110 patients (roughly 42 ophthalmopathy, some 55 stable hyperthyroidism) was enrolled. An independent validation cohort comprised roughly 20 hyperthyroidism patients and 15 to 17 patients who later progressed from hyperthyroidism to ophthalmopathy. Following sample collection, hyperthyroidism patients were given methimazole at a starting dose of 30 mg daily, and ophthalmopathy patients were given high-dose intravenous methylprednisolone. In over 5 hyperthyroidism patients, the T-cell repertoire of thyroid tissue was compared with the T-cell repertoire of blood. In total, approximately 140 blood samples were TCR-sequenced: some 43 ophthalmopathy, around 75 hyperthyroidism and 17 hyperthyroidism-to-ophthalmopathy patients. What the authors observed across the whole study: In cross-validation, the 13-signature model distinguished ophthalmopathy from stable hyperthyroidism with just over 85% sensitivity and about 81% specificity, and in the test set the corresponding values were approximately 80% and 75%. In validation, the model predicted ophthalmopathy progression with less than 71% sensitivity and less than 80% specificity; some 13 predicted patients were CT-confirmed with GO in a median of approximately 6.5 months. Most expanded thyroid clonotypes with frequency above 0.001 were also detected in blood, suggesting blood repertoires may reflect the thyroid immune response. Sample size was not predetermined statistically, and investigators were not blinded to group allocation.

TCR beta CDR3 regions were amplified from RNA transcripts for repertoire sequencing. A first-round RT-PCR used HTBI primers with the Qiagen OneStep RT-PCR kit, followed by a second-round multiplex PCR, size selection and purification. Sequencing of the libraries was carried out on an Illumina HiSeq2000 in paired-end mode with 100 bp reads. Per the authors' processing: SOAPnuke was used for read processing, and reads with adapters, uncalled bases, a mean Phred below 15, or no exact constant-primer or identifier match were discarded. COPE v1.2.5 was used to merge the high-quality paired reads. Clonotypes were defined as unique nucleotide sequences and were aligned to IMGT TRB V, D and J references using MiTCR v1.1. The analysis was limited to V-J combinations with a frequency above 0.0001, which together covered just over 98% of the repertoires. For each V-J combination, a TCR clonal expansion and chaos score was defined as the ratio of F50 clonal expansion to chaos observed in the TCRdist matrix. Features were reduced by Welch's t-statistics and random forest to around 13 V-J combinations, which fed a naive Bayes classifier. The Morisita-Horn index was used to measure how similar the thyroid and blood repertoires were. TCRdb reprocessed the public reads (quality trimming at Q25 with fastp, clone calling with MiXCR) and kept in-frame beta chains. One record per CDR3 amino acid sequence lists the most common genes and DNA. In this record, the V and J calls reflect TCRdb's handling and not the investigators' own analysis. A total of 340,000 or so distinct CDR3 sequences appear in this sample, roughly 17% of them only once. The ten largest clones take up approximately 13% of the sample.

Reading from cysteine to phenylalanine, the CDR3 counts 17 amino acids. Only the CDR3 DNA stays, 51 bases, in frame from base 1. Trimmed from V: 6 bases; trimmed from J: 1 base; junction bases lacking a gene match: 7. CDR1 and CDR2 were assigned from the germline V gene as MGHDK and SYGVNS. This clonotype was detected many times. The antigen it binds to is not known. It has no much larger one-base neighbor in the sample; base qualities were not kept. The ophthalmopathy patients had moderately to severely active disease, with a Clinical Activity Score of 3 or higher, a NOSPECS grade of 4 or higher, and a disease duration of less than 3 months. Patients with other autoimmune diseases, uncontrolled infections, pregnancy or lactation were excluded. Clinical symptoms, serum thyroxine, TRAb, thyroid ultrasound and orbital computed tomography formed the basis of the diagnosis. Using Ficoll-Paque density gradient centrifugation, PBMCs were isolated from 9 to 10 ml of fresh peripheral blood. Trizol reagent was used to extract the total RNA, and its quality was then checked on an Agilent 2100 Bioanalyzer.

The source is an adult man with Graves' ophthalmopathy. Sequenced: peripheral blood. This receptor chain uses TRBV25-1 and TRBJ1-3, and 12 junction bases match TRBD1. The CDR3 corresponds to CASRPGQGAWSGNTIYF. Read as DNA, the sequence is TGTGCCAGCAGACCGGGACAGGGGGCTTGGTCTGGAAACACCATATATTTT.